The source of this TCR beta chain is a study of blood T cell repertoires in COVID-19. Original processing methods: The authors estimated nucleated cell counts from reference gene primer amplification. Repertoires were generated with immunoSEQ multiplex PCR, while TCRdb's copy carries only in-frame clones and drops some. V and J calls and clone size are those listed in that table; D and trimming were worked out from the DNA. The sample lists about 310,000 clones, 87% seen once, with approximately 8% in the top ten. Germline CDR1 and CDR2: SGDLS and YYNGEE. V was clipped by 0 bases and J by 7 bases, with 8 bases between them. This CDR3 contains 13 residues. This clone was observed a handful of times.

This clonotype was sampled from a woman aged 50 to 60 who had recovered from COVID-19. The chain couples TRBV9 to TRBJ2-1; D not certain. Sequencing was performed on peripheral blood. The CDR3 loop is CASSVAPKNEQFF. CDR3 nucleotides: TGTGCCAGCAGCGTAGCCCCAAAAAATGAGCAGTTCTTC.